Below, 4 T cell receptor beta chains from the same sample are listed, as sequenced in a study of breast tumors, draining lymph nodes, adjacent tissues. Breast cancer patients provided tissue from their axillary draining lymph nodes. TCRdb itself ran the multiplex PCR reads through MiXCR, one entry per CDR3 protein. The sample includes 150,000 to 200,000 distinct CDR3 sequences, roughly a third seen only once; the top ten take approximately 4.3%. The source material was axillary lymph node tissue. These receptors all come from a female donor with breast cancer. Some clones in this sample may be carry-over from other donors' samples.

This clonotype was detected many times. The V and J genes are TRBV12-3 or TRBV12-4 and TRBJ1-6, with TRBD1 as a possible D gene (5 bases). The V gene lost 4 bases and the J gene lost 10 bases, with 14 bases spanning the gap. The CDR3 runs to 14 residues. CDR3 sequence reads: CASSSQDFGSPLHF. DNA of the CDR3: TGTGCCAGCAGTTCACAGGATTTCGGGTCACCCCTCCACTTT.

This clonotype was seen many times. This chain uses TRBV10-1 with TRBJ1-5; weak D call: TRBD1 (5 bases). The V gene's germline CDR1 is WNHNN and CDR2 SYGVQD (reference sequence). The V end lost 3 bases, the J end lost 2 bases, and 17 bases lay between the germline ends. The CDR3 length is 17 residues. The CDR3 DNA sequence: TGCGCCAGCAGTGAACCCCGGGGCCTAGAGGGCAATCAGCCCCAGCATTTT. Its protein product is CASSEPRGLEGNQPQHF.

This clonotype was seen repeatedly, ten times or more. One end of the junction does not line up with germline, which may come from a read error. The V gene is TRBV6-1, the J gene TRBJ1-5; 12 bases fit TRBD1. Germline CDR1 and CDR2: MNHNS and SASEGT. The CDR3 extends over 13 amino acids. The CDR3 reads CASSELGTGGLYF. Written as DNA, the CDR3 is TGTGCCAGCAGTGAATTAGGGACAGGGGGCTTGTATTTT.

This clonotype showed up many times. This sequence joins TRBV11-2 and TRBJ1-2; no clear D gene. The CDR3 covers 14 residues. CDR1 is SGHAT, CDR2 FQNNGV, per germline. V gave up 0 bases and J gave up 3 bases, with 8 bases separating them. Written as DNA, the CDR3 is TGTGCCAGCAGCTTAGACTCCACGCACTATGGCTACACCTTC. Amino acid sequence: CASSLDSTHYGYTF.